Included here is one T cell receptor (beta chain) sequence, with context. The sample originates from a study of blood T cell repertoires in COVID-19. As for the study in general: T cells, B-cell-depleted T cells, or PBMCs supplied cDNA or gDNA.

The authors' processing: Using reference gene primer amplification, nucleated cell counts were estimated. Libraries were prepared by immunoSEQ multiplex PCR; TCRdb keeps only in-frame clonotypes and omits some of them. V and J calls plus clone size are reproduced from that table; the DNA served to infer D and trimming. The sample consists of 35,000 to 50,000 clones, roughly 88% of them appearing once. CDR1 MNHEY and CDR2 SVGEGT come from the germline V gene. The CDR3 spans 14 residues. V was pared by 6 bases and J by 1 base, with 12 bases between. The gene calls are TRBV6-2 or TRBV6-3 and TRBJ1-1; D is unresolved. The sequence was collected from a human donor in a cohort sampled during active COVID-19. Material: peripheral blood. CDR3 nucleotides: TGTGCCAGCAGCCGCATCCTAGAGAACACTGAAGCTTTCTTT. Translation gives CASSRILENTEAFF.